This T cell receptor (beta chain) was profiled in a study of shared clonotypes between healthy human individuals. Study-wide results and caveats: For sorted subsets, rarefaction showed incomplete sequencing despite large depth. Among donors, clonotype sharing was expected to be affected by sequencing depth. Between several donors, naive CD4 clonotypes were shared at a level of about 5.3%.

Nashville, Tennessee was home to all donors, who were Caucasian adults. The method was immunoSEQ multiplex PCR; TCRdb's version includes in-frame clones alone and lacks a portion of them. The sample lists approximately 980,000 clones, 76% occurring once. The CDR3 has 13 residues. The germline gives CDR1 ENHRY, CDR2 SYGVKD. Trimming pared 2 bases from V and 2 bases from J, leaving 6 bases between. Concerning this clone itself: Its target is not known.

This TCR derives from a man between 18 and 29 years old in good health. The chain combines TRBV10-3 with TRBJ2-5, with D unresolved. Sample: memory CD4+ T cells sorted from blood. The subset is: CD45RA-negative fraction. The CDR3 DNA sequence: TGTGCCATCAGTGAGACGGCGCAAGAGACCCAGTACTTC. Residues: CAISETAQETQYF.